Here is one T cell receptor beta chain with its context. The CDR3 is 16 residues long. Germline lookup yields CDR1 GTSNPN and CDR2 SVGIG (reference sequence). Trimming cost V 3 bases and J 4 bases, with 18 bases left between them. The sample is drawn from a study of shared clonotypes between healthy human individuals. Sequenced by immunoSEQ multiplex PCR; TCRdb stores in-frame clones only, minus some. The sample consists of about 960,000 clones, around 80% of them appearing once. The chain recombines TRBV30 with TRBJ1-4; D may be TRBD1 (6 bases). The TCR was taken from a man in his late teens or twenties in good health. Sequenced material: memory CD4+ T cells sorted from blood. Subset defined: CD45RA-negative fraction. The CDR3 sequence is CAWRLSTGKGNEKLFF. The CDR3 bases are TGTGCCTGGAGGCTATCCACAGGGAAGGGTAATGAAAAACTGTTTTTT.